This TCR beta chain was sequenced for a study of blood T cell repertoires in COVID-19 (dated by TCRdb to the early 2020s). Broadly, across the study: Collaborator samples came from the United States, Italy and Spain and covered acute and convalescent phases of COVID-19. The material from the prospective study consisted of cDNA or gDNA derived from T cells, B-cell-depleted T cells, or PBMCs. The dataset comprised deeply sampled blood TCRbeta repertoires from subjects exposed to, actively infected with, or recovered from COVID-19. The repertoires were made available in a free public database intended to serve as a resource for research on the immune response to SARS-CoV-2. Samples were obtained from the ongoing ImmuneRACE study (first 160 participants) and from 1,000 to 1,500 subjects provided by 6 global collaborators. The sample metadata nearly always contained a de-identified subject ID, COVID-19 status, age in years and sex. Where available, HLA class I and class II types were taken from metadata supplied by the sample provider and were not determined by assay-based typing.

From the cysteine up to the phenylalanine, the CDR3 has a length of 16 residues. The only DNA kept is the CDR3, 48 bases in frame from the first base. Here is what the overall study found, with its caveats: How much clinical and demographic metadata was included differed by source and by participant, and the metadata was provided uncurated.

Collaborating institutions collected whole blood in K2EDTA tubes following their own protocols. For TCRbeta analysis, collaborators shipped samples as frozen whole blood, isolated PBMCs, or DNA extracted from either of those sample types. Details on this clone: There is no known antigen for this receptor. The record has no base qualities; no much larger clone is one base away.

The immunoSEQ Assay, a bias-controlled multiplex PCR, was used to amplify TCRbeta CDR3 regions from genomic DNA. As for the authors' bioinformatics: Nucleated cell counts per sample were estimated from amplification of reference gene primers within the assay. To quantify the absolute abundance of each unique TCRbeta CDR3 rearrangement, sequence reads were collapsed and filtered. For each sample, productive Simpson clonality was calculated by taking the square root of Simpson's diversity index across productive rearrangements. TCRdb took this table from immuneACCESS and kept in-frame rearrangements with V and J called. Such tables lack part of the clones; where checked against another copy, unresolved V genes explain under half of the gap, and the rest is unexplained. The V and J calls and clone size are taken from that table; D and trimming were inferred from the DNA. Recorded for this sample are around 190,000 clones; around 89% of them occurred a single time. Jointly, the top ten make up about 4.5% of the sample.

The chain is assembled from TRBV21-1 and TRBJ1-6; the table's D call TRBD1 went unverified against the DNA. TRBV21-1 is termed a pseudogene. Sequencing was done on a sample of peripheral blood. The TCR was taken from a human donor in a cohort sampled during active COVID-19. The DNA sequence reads TGTGCCAGCAACTTTTCGCAGGCTACAATTAATTCACCCCTCCACTTT. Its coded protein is CASNFSQATINSPLHF.